The 24 T cell receptor beta chains listed next were all sequenced from one sample in a study of T cell changes during pregnancy in multiple sclerosis (dated by TCRdb to about 2019). Library construction relied on the immunoSEQ multiplex PCR assay. The clones in this table, taken by TCRdb from immuneACCESS, are in-frame only. Not every clone is retained; where verified, under half of the shortfall comes from an unresolved V gene, and the cause of the rest is unknown. This sample lists around 110,000 clones; less than 95% were detected once. The ten largest account for 0.78% of the sample. The specimen comprised peripheral blood, sampled in the third trimester of pregnancy. The origin of the receptors is a female donor in good health, enrolled as a control in a pregnancy study.

V is TRBV27 and J is TRBJ1-2; D is undetermined. Trimming took off 3 bases at V and 5 bases at J, with 13 bases between the two ends. This CDR3 is built from 14 residues. CDR1 is MNHEY and CDR2 is SMNVEV in the germline V gene (reference sequence). In DNA form, the CDR3 reads TGTGCCAGCAGTTTTGCCGGCATCGGGTATGGCTACACCTTC. Encoded protein: CASSFAGIGYGYTF.

The chain recombines TRBV5-4 with TRBJ2-3; 14 bases map to TRBD2. V lost 3 bases and J lost 2; bases outside the gene matches: 8. Germline V lookup: CDR1 SGHNT, CDR2 YYREEE (reference sequence). The CDR3 has 18 residues. The chain's CDR3 is CASSSRGTSGSFTDTQYF. In nucleotides, the CDR3 is TGTGCCAGCAGCTCACGGGGGACTAGCGGGAGCTTCACAGATACGCAGTATTTT.

The J gene is TRBJ1-2, the V gene TRBV30; 9 positions match TRBD1. Germline assignment: CDR1 GTSNPN and CDR2 SVGIG (reference sequence). The CDR3 length is 13 residues. V lost 7 bases to trimming and J lost 2 bases; unmatched junction nucleotides: 5. As DNA, the CDR3 is TGTGCCTACGAGACAGGGGGGAACTATGGCTACACCTTC. It yields the protein CAYETGGNYGYTF.

The chain is built from TRBV2 and TRBJ2-3; 10 bases line up with TRBD2. V trimming: 0 bases; J trimming: 2 bases; junction bases outside the gene matches: 17. Germline V gene data show CDR1 as SNHLY and CDR2 as FYNNEI. The CDR3 runs 21 residues. The CDR3 sequence: CASSEASGRSSGGAITDTQYF. CDR3 DNA: TGTGCCAGCAGTGAAGCGTCCGGCAGGTCGAGCGGGGGGGCGATCACAGATACGCAGTATTTT.

J is TRBJ1-1 and V is TRBV7-8, with 7 bases identical to TRBD1. Germline V CDR1 and CDR2: SGHVS, FQNEAQ. V gave up 5 bases and J gave up 4 bases; unmatched junction bases: 1. The CDR3 is made up of 12 amino acids. CDR3 bases: TGTGCCAGCAGCCCAGGGGGCACTGAAGCTTTCTTT. Its translation is CASSPGGTEAFF.

V and J are TRBV13 and TRBJ2-3; 9 bases line up with TRBD2. The trim removed 0 bases at V and 1 base at J, leaving 11 bases unmatched. The CDR3 length is 19 residues. CDR1 and CDR2 (germline): PRHDT, FYEKMQ (reference sequence). The CDR3 here is CASSLGGTPVAGGTDTQYF. CDR3 DNA: TGTGCCAGCAGCTTAGGCGGGACGCCGGTAGCGGGGGGCACAGATACGCAGTATTTT.

J is TRBJ1-1 and V is TRBV5-6, with D possibly being TRBD1 (5 bases). Trimming pared 4 bases from V and 4 bases from J, leaving 11 bases between. The CDR3 loop spans 13 amino acids. Germline V gene lookup returns CDR1 SGHDT and CDR2 YYEEEE. The CDR3 here is CASSRGAITEAFF. The DNA for the CDR3 is TGTGCCAGCAGCCGCGGGGCGATCACTGAAGCTTTCTTT.

In DNA, the CDR3 is TGTGCCAGCAGTGCCGGGACAGGGGGAAACAGCAATCAGCCCCAGCATTTT. It is translated as CASSAGTGGNSNQPQHF. The chain combines TRBV25-1 with TRBJ1-5, with 11 nucleotides matching TRBD1. CDR3 length: 17 amino acids. V lost 4 bases and J lost 1; bases outside the gene matches: 6. The germline gives CDR1 MGHDK, CDR2 SYGVNS.

The V gene is TRBV11-2, the J gene TRBJ1-2; unclear D gene. The CDR3 covers 16 residues. V was shortened by 0 bases and J by 6 bases, with 17 bases between the two germline ends. Germline V gene data show CDR1 as SGHAT and CDR2 as FQNNGV. This CDR3 reads CASSLDLSQTLDGYTF. In nucleotides, the CDR3 is TGTGCCAGCAGCTTAGATCTCTCGCAGACCCTAGATGGCTACACCTTC.

This chain uses TRBV15 with TRBJ2-2; no definite D call. Germline CDR1 LNHNV, CDR2 YYDKDF (reference sequence). V was cut by 3 bases and J by 6 bases, with 8 bases left in between. The CDR3 sequence is 13 residues long. The CDR3 DNA sequence: TGTGCCACCAGCAGTAGAGTTCCCGGGGAGCTGTTTTTT. It yields the protein CATSSRVPGELFF.

The chain couples TRBV12-5 to TRBJ2-1, with TRBD2 as a possible D gene (6 bases). The CDR3 contains 16 residues. Germline lookup yields CDR1 LGHNT and CDR2 FRNRAP. The germline V and J ends were trimmed by 7 bases and 2 bases, with 18 bases remaining between them. The chain's CDR3 is CASAIQTRLPYNEQFF. The CDR3 nucleotides read TGTGCTAGTGCCATCCAGACTAGGCTCCCCTACAATGAGCAGTTCTTC.

This chain joins TRBV13 and TRBJ2-1; 9 bases are shared with TRBD1. Per the germline V gene, CDR1 is PRHDT and CDR2 is FYEKMQ (reference sequence). Losses at the gene ends were 6 bases for V and 7 bases for J; bases not matched to a gene: 10. This CDR3 has 15 residues. CDR3: CASSSSGTGLNEQFF. In DNA, the CDR3 is TGTGCCAGCAGTTCCAGCGGGACAGGGTTAAATGAGCAGTTCTTC.

In nucleotides, the CDR3 is TGTGCCACCCGAGACCCGAGGGATCGGGACGAGCAGTACTTC. As protein: CATRDPRDRDEQYF. J is TRBJ2-7 and V is TRBV19; D perhaps matches TRBD2 (5 bases). V lost 10 bases and J 5 bases, leaving 21 bases between the germline ends. The CDR3 sequence is 14 residues long. Per germline, CDR1 LNHDA and CDR2 SQIVND (reference sequence).

This clone was detected only a few times. V gene TRBV5-1 combines with J gene TRBJ1-1; 7 nucleotides line up with TRBD1. Per germline, CDR1 SGHRS and CDR2 YFSETQ. The CDR3 is 15 amino acids. The V segment lost 4 bases and the J segment 3 bases; nucleotides outside the gene matches: 9. In DNA form, the CDR3 reads TGCGCCAGCAGCCTAAGGACAGGTGGGGACACTGAAGCTTTCTTT. Its translation is CASSLRTGGDTEAFF.

The chain uses TRBV19 and TRBJ2-3, with D tentatively TRBD2 (7 bases). The CDR3 extends over 16 amino acids. V shed 7 bases and J shed 2 bases, with 19 bases lying between them. Per the germline V gene, CDR1 is LNHDA and CDR2 is SQIVND (reference sequence). The CDR3 sequence: CASTPTGGQITDTQYF. The CDR3 DNA sequence: TGTGCCAGTACCCCAACGGGGGGCCAAATCACAGATACGCAGTATTTT.

The CDR3 nucleotides read TGTGCCAGCATGAGACGAGGGTCGAGACAGCCCCAGCATTTT. Protein sequence: CASMRRGSRQPQHF. The chain has TRBV6-5 and TRBJ1-5; D is ambiguous. The germline CDR1 and CDR2 sequences are MNHEY and SVGAGI. The CDR3 length is 14 residues. Trimming removed 7 bases from V and 7 bases from J, with 17 bases in between.

The chain links TRBV19 to TRBJ2-1, with 12 bases that match TRBD2. This CDR3 region has 15 residues. V lost 0 bases to trimming and J lost 12 bases; unmatched junction nucleotides: 6. CDR1 LNHDA and CDR2 SQIVND come from the germline V gene (reference sequence). Here the CDR3 reads CASSIDASGGAGQFF. DNA of the CDR3: TGTGCCAGTAGTATAGATGCTAGCGGGGGGGCAGGGCAGTTCTTC.

The chain uses TRBV7-9 and TRBJ2-1; D is uncertain. This CDR3 is built from 16 residues. The germline CDR1 and CDR2 sequences are SEHNR and FQNEAQ (reference sequence). The V and J ends lost 6 bases and 1 base respectively, with 16 bases between them. CDR3 protein: CASRPLTTLSYNEQFF. The CDR3 coding sequence is TGTGCCAGCAGGCCCCTCACTACTTTATCCTACAATGAGCAGTTCTTC.

The sample holds one count of this clone. The V gene is TRBV9, the J gene TRBJ2-1; D remains ambiguous. CDR1 and CDR2 (germline): SGDLS, YYNGEE. This CDR3 has 16 residues. Trimming pared 0 bases from V and 4 bases from J, leaving 14 bases between. CDR3 protein: CASSVGSRVEYNEQFF. The CDR3 DNA sequence: TGTGCCAGCAGCGTAGGCTCCCGGGTGGAATACAATGAGCAGTTCTTC.

This chain uses TRBV4-3 with TRBJ2-7; 9 bases are shared with TRBD2. V gave up 1 base and J gave up 5 bases; unmatched junction bases: 6. The CDR3 is 15 residues long. CDR1 is LGHNA and CDR2 is YSLEER in the germline V gene. As DNA, the CDR3 is TGCGCCAGCAGCCAAGGGACTAGCGCTCCCCACGAGCAGTACTTC. Protein sequence: CASSQGTSAPHEQYF.

The chain employs TRBV19 and TRBJ1-4; no clear D gene. Trimming removed 1 base from V and 7 bases from J, with 10 bases in between. CDR1 and CDR2 from the germline V gene are LNHDA and SQIVND (reference sequence). CDR3 length: 14 amino acids. The CDR3, as DNA: TGTGCCAGTAGTATAGCGGGTGTAGGTGAAAAACTGTTTTTT. Amino acid sequence: CASSIAGVGEKLFF. The variable domain in full, with the rest retrieved from reference TRBV19 and TRBJ1-4, is DGGITQSPKYLFRKEGQNVTLSCEQNLNHDAMYWYRQDPGQGLRLIYYSQIVNDFQKGDIAEGYSVSREKKESFPLTVTSAQKNPTAFYLCASSIAGVGEKLFFGSGTQLSVL.

The chain links TRBV9 to TRBJ1-4; D is unclear. CDR1 and CDR2 from the germline V gene are SGDLS and YYNGEE. The CDR3 is 14 amino acids. Deletions cut 4 bases from V and 6 bases from J, with 13 bases between. The CDR3 DNA reads as TGTGCCAGCAGCCCCCTCTCGAGGGATGAAAAACTGTTTTTT. Protein: CASSPLSRDEKLFF.

The chain recombines TRBV7-2 with TRBJ2-7, with a weak D call TRBD1 (6 bases). The CDR3 loop spans 13 amino acids. V dropped 5 bases and J dropped 3 bases, with 11 bases sitting between them. Germline lookup yields CDR1 SGHTA and CDR2 FQGNSA. The CDR3, as DNA: TGTGCCAGCAGCGCCACAGGGAACTACGAGCAGTACTTC. Translating gives CASSATGNYEQYF. Complete variable domain (other parts from reference TRBV7-2 and TRBJ2-7): GAGVSQSPSNKVTEKGKDVELRCDPISGHTALYWYRQSLGQGLEFLIYFQGNSAPDKSGLPSDRFSAERTGGSVSTLTIQRTQQEDSAVYLCASSATGNYEQYFGPGTRLTVT.

The genes are TRBV4-2 and TRBJ1-3; maybe TRBD1 (5 bases). The V end was cut by 1 base, the J end by 0 bases, with 13 bases between. The CDR3 extends over 17 amino acids. In germline, CDR1 is LGHNA, CDR2 YNFKEQ. The CDR3 spells CASSQGLGGNSGNTIYF. The CDR3, as DNA: TGTGCCAGCAGCCAAGGTTTGGGGGGTAACTCTGGAAACACCATATATTTT.